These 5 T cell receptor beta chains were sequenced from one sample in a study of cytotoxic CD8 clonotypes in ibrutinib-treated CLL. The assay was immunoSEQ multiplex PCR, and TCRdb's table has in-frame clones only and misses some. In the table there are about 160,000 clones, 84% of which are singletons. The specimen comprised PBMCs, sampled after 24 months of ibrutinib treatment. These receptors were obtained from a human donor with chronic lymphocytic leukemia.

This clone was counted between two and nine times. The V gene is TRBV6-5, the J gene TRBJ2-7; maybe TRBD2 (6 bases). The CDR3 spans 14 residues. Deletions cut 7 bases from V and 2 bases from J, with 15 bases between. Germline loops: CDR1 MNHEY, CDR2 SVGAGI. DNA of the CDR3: TGTGCCAGCACCGACCTCGGGAGCGCCTACGAGCAGTACTTC. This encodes CASTDLGSAYEQYF.

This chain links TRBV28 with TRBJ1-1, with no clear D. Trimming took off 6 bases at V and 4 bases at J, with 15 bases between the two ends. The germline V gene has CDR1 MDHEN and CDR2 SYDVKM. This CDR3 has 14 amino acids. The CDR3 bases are TGTGCCAGCAGGCGGGAAGGGAAAAGCACTGAAGCTTTCTTT. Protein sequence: CASRREGKSTEAFF.

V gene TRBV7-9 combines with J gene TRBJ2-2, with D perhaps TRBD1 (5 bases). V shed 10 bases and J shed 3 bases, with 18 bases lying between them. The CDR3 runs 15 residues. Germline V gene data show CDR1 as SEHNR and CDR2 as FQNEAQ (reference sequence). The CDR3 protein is CATFAPGQDTGELFF. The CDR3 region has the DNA TGTGCCACCTTTGCCCCCGGACAAGACACCGGGGAGCTGTTTTTT.

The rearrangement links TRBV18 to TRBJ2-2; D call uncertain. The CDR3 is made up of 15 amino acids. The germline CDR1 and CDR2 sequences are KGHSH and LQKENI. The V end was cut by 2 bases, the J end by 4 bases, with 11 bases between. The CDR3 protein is CASSPLGSSTGELFF. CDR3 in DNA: TGTGCCAGCTCACCATTGGGGTCTAGCACCGGGGAGCTGTTTTTT.

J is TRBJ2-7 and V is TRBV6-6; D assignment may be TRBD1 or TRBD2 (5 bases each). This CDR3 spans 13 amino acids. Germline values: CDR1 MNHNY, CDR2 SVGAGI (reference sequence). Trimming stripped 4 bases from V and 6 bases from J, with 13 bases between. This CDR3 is CASSSKGDSEQYF. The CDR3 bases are TGTGCCAGCAGTTCCAAGGGAGACAGCGAGCAGTACTTC.